The rows below give T cell receptor beta chains drawn from one sample of a study of T cells in localized non-small cell lung cancer. The protocol was immunoSEQ multiplex PCR, while the TCRdb copy is restricted to in-frame clones and leaves out a portion. The sample lists about 92,000 clones, roughly 91% occurring once. Material: PBMCs, obtained before any cancer treatment. All receptors come from a woman aged 35-75 years with stage II squamous cell lung carcinoma. Each CDR3 is given with its conserved first and last residue. A D gene is named only where the DNA matches it firmly. Not every row has a clone size; where given, it reads once, few, many or a size class.

j_call clone_size d_call v_call cdr3_aa cdr3_nt
TRBJ1-1 - TRBD1 TRBV19 CATHVQGGRSEAFF TGTGCCACCCATGTCCAGGGGGGAAGGTCTGAAGCTTTCTTT
TRBJ2-2 once - TRBV27 CASSPGAGRADTGELFF TGTGCCAGCAGCCCGGGGGCGGGCAGGGCCGACACCGGGGAGCTGTTTTTT
TRBJ1-1 - - TRBV2 CASSDWGPGNTEAFF TGTGCCAGCAGTGACTGGGGGCCAGGGAACACTGAAGCTTTCTTT
TRBJ1-2 - - TRBV6-1 CASSEQTNYGYTF TGTGCCAGCAGTGAACAGACTAACTATGGCTACACCTTC
TRBJ2-4 - TRBD1 TRBV4-1 CASSPQGQPGLALAKNIQYF TGCGCCAGCAGCCCGCAGGGACAGCCAGGGTTAGCGCTAGCCAAAAACATTCAGTACTTC
TRBJ1-4 few TRBD1 TRBV28 CASSFLGLGDRGRDEKLFF TGTGCCAGCAGTTTTCTGGGGTTGGGGGACAGGGGGCGCGATGAAAAACTGTTTTTT
TRBJ1-6 - - TRBV9 CASSARVGASPLHF TGTGCCAGCAGTGCCCGGGTGGGGGCTTCACCCCTCCACTTT
TRBJ2-1 - TRBD2 TRBV30 CAWTRRAGDISEQFF TGTGCCTGGACTAGGCGGGCGGGAGATATATCTGAACAGTTCTTC
TRBJ1-1 - - TRBV6-5 CASTLNGGGDREAFF TGTGCCAGCACTCTCAACGGAGGGGGGGATCGTGAAGCTTTCTTT
TRBJ1-2 once - TRBV28 CASSVTVGGPLRGYTF TGTGCCAGCAGTGTCACAGTGGGGGGCCCCCTTCGCGGCTACACCTTC
TRBJ2-1 - - TRBV28 CASRGSRGANYNEQFF TGTGCCAGCAGGGGATCCAGAGGGGCTAACTACAATGAGCAGTTCTTC
TRBJ2-2 - - TRBV27 CASSYRVDYRTGELFF TGTGCCAGCAGCTACAGGGTAGACTATCGTACCGGGGAGCTGTTTTTT
TRBJ2-7 - TRBD1 TRBV27 CASSFPGGEQYF TGTGCCAGCAGTTTCCCAGGGGGCGAGCAGTACTTC
TRBJ1-5 - TRBD1 TRBV6-6 CASSYGTGDQPQHF TGTGCCAGCAGTTACGGGACAGGGGATCAGCCCCAGCATTTT
TRBJ2-2 - - TRBV19 CASYGVARIGELFF TGTGCCAGTTATGGAGTTGCGAGGATCGGGGAGCTGTTTTTT
TRBJ1-2 - TRBD1 TRBV5-1 CASSLGTVANYGYTF TGCGCCAGCAGCCTAGGGACAGTGGCTAACTATGGCTACACCTTC
TRBJ1-2 - - TRBV27 CASRSPRLSSYGYTF TGTGCCAGCCGCTCCCCTCGACTTTCCTCCTATGGCTACACCTTC
TRBJ2-4 - TRBD2 TRBV10-2 CASSEGALKGLAGGEAKNIQYF TGCGCCAGCAGTGAGGGGGCACTCAAAGGGCTAGCGGGAGGCGAAGCCAAAAACATTCAGTACTTC
TRBJ1-2 few - TRBV7-8 CASSPLVGRGRKYGYTF TGTGCCAGCAGCCCACTTGTTGGTCGGGGCCGGAAATATGGCTACACCTTC
TRBJ1-4 - TRBD1 TRBV15 CATSSVDRGNEKLFF TGTGCCACCAGCAGCGTTGACAGGGGTAATGAAAAACTGTTTTTT
TRBJ1-2 - - TRBV27 CASSSLRGGYTF TGTGCCAGCAGTTCTCTCCGTGGGGGCTACACCTTC
TRBJ2-7 - - TRBV28 CASSFNWSFYEQYF TGTGCCAGCAGTTTTAACTGGTCCTTCTACGAGCAGTACTTC
TRBJ1-2 few - TRBV6-5 CASSERAGYSGYTF TGTGCCAGCAGTGAGCGCGCGGGGTATAGTGGCTACACCTTC
TRBJ1-1 - - TRBV7-9 CASSPDRQRNTEAFF TGTGCCAGCAGCCCAGACCGACAACGAAACACTGAAGCTTTCTTT
TRBJ2-7 - - TRBV5-1 CASSLFQGEGAYEQYF TGCGCCAGCAGCTTGTTCCAAGGGGAAGGAGCCTACGAGCAGTACTTC
TRBJ2-1 once - TRBV5-1 CASSSGVGSYNEQFF TGCGCCAGCAGCTCGGGTGTGGGCTCCTACAATGAGCAGTTCTTC
TRBJ1-2 - - TRBV30 CAWNLQGNGYTF TGTGCCTGGAACCTACAGGGCAACGGCTACACCTTC
TRBJ2-1 once - TRBV30 CAWAHEGGGYNEQFF TGTGCCTGGGCCCACGAGGGGGGGGGTTACAATGAGCAGTTCTTC
TRBJ1-2 - - TRBV6-1 CASSVARERGGYTF TGTGCCAGCAGTGTTGCCAGGGAAAGAGGCGGCTACACCTTC
TRBJ2-2 - TRBD1 TRBV9 CASSVVDRATGELFF TGTGCCAGCAGCGTAGTGGACAGGGCGACCGGGGAGCTGTTTTTT
TRBJ2-1 - TRBD1 TRBV7-9 CASSRTGGMEQFF TGTGCCAGCAGCCGGACAGGGGGGATGGAGCAGTTCTTC
TRBJ1-1 few - TRBV5-1 CASSLNRVGTEAFF TGCGCCAGCAGCTTGAACAGGGTTGGGACTGAAGCTTTCTTT
TRBJ2-1 - - TRBV29-1 CSGNGRTYNEQFF TGCAGCGGAAACGGGAGAACCTACAATGAGCAGTTCTTC
TRBJ1-5 - - TRBV19 CASSIGGRQPQHF TGTGCCAGTAGTATAGGGGGACGGCAGCCCCAGCATTTT
TRBJ2-1 - - TRBV7-8 CASSQVDNEQFF TGTGCCAGCAGCCAAGTCGACAATGAGCAGTTCTTC
TRBJ1-1 - - TRBV6-6 CAGGQNTEAFF TGTGCCGGAGGACAGAACACTGAAGCTTTCTTT
TRBJ2-1 - TRBD1 TRBV11-3 CASSPGWGQFNEQFF TGTGCCAGCAGCCCAGGGTGGGGACAGTTCAATGAGCAGTTCTTC
TRBJ2-7 once - TRBV7-2 CASIVSGTDPYEQYF TGTGCCAGCATCGTTTCCGGGACGGATCCCTACGAGCAGTACTTC
TRBJ2-7 - - TRBV19 CASSGTTYEQYF TGTGCCAGCTCCGGGACAACCTACGAGCAGTACTTC
TRBJ1-1 - - TRBV27 CASSLTPKNTEAFF TGTGCCAGCAGCCTAACACCTAAGAACACTGAAGCTTTCTTT
TRBJ1-2 - - TRBV6-1 CASSEVAGPYGYTF TGTGCCAGCAGTGAAGTGGCAGGTCCCTATGGCTACACCTTC
TRBJ2-5 - - TRBV29-1 CSGLRDTGETQYF TGCAGCGGCCTCCGGGACACTGGGGAGACCCAGTACTTC
TRBJ1-6 - - TRBV7-5 CARSPRLGQGASPLHF TGTGCCAGAAGCCCCCGACTGGGACAGGGGGCTTCACCCCTCCACTTT
TRBJ1-5 few - TRBV18 CASSPGARDQPQHF TGTGCCAGCTCACCGGGGGCACGGGATCAGCCCCAGCATTTT
TRBJ2-1 - TRBD2 TRBV19 CASSPKGLAGSSYNEQFF TGTGCCAGTAGCCCCAAAGGACTAGCGGGAAGCTCCTACAATGAGCAGTTCTTC
TRBJ2-7 - - TRBV6-5 CASSYRAGSSYEQYF TGTGCCAGCAGTTACAGGGCAGGGAGCTCCTACGAGCAGTACTTC
TRBJ1-1 - TRBD1 TRBV5-4 CASSLYRDRGKEAFF TGTGCCAGCAGCTTGTACCGGGACAGGGGAAAGGAAGCTTTCTTT
TRBJ1-5 - - TRBV5-5 CASSRTGRDQPQHF TGTGCCAGCAGCCGCACTGGGAGGGATCAGCCCCAGCATTTT
TRBJ2-1 - - TRBV23-1 CASSHQGLLNEQFF TGCGCCAGCAGTCACCAGGGGCTTCTAAATGAGCAGTTCTTC
TRBJ2-5 - TRBD2 TRBV19 CASSIPTSGGRQETQYF TGTGCCAGTAGTATCCCGACTAGCGGGGGGCGCCAAGAGACCCAGTACTTC